The clone carrying this T cell receptor (beta chain) was detected many times. The antigen remains undetermined. Trimming removed 3 bases from V and 3 bases from J, with 7 bases in between. The CDR3 covers 13 residues. CDR1 is SEHNR and CDR2 is FQNEAQ in the germline V gene (reference sequence). This entry comes from a study of neurological immune-mediated disorders. Overall study findings and caveats: When repertoires were grouped phylogenetically, those of 18 of 34 multiple sclerosis patients fell into one related-CDR3 cluster, a possible signature. Falling below healthy controls, multiple sclerosis showed the least TCR clonal expansion, while HTLV-1-associated myelopathy showed the most. Because no CDR3 amino acid sequences were shared across subjects by expanded clones, private repertoires were suggested in all groups.

Template-switch 5'RACE cDNA synthesis added a 10-nucleotide unique molecular identifier. TCRdb ran MiXCR on the 5' RACE reads and lists one entry per CDR3 protein. The data contain about 20,000 distinct CDR3 sequences, approximately 2.5% of them singletons. J is TRBJ2-3 and V is TRBV7-9; D gene uncertain. The clonotype originates from a woman under 30 with multiple sclerosis. The specimen was PBMCs. For the CDR3, the DNA is TGTGCCAGCAGCTTCGACGGAACAGATACGCAGTATTTT. It codes for CASSFDGTDTQYF.